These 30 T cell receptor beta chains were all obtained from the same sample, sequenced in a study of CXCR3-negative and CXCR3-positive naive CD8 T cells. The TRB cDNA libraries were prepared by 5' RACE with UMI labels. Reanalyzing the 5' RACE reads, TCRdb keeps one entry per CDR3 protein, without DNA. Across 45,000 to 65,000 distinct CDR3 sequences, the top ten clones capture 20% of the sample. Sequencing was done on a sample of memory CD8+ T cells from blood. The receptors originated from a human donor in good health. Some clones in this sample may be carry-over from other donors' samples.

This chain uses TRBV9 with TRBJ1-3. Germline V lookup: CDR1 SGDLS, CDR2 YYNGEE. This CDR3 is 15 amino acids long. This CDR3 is CASSPRQTSGNTIYF.

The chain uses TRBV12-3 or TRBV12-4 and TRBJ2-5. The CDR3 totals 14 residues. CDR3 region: CASSFLGNQETQYF.

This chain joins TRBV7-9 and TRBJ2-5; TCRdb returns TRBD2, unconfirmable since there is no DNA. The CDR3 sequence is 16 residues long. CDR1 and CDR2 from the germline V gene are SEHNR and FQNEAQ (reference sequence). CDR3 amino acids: CASSFGSLAGKETQYF.

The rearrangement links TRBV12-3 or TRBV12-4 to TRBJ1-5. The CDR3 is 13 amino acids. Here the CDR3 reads CASSSHRNQPQHF.

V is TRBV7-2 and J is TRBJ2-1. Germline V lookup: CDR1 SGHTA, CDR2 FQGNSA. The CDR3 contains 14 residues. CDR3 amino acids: CASSLAGPYNEQFF.

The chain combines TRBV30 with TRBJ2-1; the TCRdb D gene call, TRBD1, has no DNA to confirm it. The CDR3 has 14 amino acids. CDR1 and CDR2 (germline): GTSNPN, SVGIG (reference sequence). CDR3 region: CAWSVGTGEDEQFF. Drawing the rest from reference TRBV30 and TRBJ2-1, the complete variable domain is SQTIHQWPATLVQPVGSPLSLECTVEGTSNPNLYWYRQAAGRGLQLLFYSVGIGQISSEVPQNLSASRPQDRQFILSSKKLLLSDSGFYLCAWSVGTGEDEQFFGPGTRLTVL.

CDR3 sequence reads: CASSEILAGDPGEQFF. J is TRBJ2-1 and V is TRBV6-2 or TRBV6-3; TCRdb reports TRBD2, a call that lacks DNA to check it against. The CDR3 has 16 residues. Germline-derived CDR1 and CDR2 are MNHEY and SVGEGT.

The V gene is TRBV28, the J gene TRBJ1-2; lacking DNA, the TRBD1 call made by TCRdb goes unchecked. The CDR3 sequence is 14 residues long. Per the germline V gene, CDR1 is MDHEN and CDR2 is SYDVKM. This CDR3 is CASSFRAGGNGYTF.

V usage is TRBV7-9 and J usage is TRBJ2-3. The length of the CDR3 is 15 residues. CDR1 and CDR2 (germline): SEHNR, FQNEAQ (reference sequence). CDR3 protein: CASSLDGVHTDTQYF.

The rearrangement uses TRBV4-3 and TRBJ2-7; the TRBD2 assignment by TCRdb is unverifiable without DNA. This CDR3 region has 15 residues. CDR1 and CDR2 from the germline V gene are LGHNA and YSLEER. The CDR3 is CASSQDPSGAYEQYF.

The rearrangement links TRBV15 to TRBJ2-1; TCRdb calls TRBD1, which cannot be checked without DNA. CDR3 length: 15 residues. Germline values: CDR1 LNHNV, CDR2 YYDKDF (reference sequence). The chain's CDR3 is CATSPDREPYDEQFF. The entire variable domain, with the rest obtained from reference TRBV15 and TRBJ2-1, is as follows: DAMVIQNPRYQVTQFGKPVTLSCSQTLNHNVMYWYQQKSSQAPKLLFHYYDKDFNNEADTPDNFQSRRPNTSFCFLDIRSPGLGDTAMYLCATSPDREPYDEQFFGPGTRLTVL.

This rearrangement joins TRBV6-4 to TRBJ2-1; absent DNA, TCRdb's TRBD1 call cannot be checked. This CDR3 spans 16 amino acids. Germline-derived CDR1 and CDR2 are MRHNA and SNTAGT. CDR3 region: CASSERAGAGYNEQFF.

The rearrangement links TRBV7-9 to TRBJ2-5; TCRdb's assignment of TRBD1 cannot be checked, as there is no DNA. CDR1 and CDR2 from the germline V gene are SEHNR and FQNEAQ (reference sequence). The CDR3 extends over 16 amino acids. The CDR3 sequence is CASSPPTGGDQETQYF.

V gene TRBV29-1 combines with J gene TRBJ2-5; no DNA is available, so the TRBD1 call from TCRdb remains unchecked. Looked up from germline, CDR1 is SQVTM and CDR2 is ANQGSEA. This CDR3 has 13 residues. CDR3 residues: CSVITGKQETQYF.

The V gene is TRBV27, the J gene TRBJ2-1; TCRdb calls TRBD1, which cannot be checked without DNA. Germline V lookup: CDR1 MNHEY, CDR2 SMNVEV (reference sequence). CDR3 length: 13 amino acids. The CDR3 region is CASSRTGDNEQFF.

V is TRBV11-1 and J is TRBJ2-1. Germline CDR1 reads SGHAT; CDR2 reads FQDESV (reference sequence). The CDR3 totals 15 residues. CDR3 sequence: CASSLVSSSYNEQFF.

CDR3 residues: CSATGGADYNEQFF. This rearrangement joins TRBV20-1 to TRBJ2-1; TCRdb's D gene call, TRBD2, goes unchecked for lack of DNA. The CDR3 loop spans 14 amino acids. Germline V gene lookup returns CDR1 DFQATT and CDR2 SNEGSKA (reference sequence).

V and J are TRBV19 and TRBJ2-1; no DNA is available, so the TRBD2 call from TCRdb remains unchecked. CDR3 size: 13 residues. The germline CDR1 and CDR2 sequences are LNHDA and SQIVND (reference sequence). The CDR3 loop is CASSIGRANEQFF.

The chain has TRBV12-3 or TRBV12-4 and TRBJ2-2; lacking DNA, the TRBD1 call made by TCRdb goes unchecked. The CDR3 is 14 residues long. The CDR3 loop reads CASSTGTPAGELFF.

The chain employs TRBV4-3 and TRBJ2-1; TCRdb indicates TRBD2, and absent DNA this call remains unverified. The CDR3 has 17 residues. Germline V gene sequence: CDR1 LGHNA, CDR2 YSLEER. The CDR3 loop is CASSQEQNYLHGNEQFF.

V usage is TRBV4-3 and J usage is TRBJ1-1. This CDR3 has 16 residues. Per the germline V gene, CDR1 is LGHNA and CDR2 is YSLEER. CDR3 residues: CASSEGVGAVLTEAFF.

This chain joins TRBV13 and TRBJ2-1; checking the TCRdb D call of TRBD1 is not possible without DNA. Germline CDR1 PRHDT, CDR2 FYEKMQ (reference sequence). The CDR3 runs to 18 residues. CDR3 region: CASSSIGAGDHSYNEQFF.

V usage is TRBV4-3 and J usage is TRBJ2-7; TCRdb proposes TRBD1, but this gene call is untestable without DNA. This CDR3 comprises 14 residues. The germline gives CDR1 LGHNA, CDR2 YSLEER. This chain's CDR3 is CASSQEGTQYEQYF.

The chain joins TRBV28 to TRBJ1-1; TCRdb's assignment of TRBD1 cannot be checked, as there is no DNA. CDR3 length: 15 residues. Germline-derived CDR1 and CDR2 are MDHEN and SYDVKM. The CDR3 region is CASSSPGTGGTEAFF.

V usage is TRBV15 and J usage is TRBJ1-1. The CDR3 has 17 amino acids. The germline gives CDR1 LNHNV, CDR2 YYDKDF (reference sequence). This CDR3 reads CATSREGQPPVNTEAFF. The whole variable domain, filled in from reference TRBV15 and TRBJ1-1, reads DAMVIQNPRYQVTQFGKPVTLSCSQTLNHNVMYWYQQKSSQAPKLLFHYYDKDFNNEADTPDNFQSRRPNTSFCFLDIRSPGLGDTAMYLCATSREGQPPVNTEAFFGQGTRLTVV.

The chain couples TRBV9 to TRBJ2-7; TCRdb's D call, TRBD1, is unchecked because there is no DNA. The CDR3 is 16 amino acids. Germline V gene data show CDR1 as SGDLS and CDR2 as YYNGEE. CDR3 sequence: CASSGTDRLSSYEQYF.

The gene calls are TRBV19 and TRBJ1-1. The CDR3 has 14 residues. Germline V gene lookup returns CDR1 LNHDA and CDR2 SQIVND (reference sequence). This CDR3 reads CASMYAGMNTEAFF.

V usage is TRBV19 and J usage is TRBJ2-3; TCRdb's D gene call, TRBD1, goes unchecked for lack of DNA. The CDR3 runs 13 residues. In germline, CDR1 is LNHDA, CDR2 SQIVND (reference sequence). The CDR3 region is CASRLGGTDTQYF.

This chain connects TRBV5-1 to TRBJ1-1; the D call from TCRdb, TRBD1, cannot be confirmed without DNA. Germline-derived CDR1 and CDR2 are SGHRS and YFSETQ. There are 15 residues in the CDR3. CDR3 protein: CASSLDQGVRTEAFF.

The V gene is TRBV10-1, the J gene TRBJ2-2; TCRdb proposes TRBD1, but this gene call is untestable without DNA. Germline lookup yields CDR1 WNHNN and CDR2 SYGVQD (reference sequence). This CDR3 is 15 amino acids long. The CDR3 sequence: CASSESDRVTGELFF.